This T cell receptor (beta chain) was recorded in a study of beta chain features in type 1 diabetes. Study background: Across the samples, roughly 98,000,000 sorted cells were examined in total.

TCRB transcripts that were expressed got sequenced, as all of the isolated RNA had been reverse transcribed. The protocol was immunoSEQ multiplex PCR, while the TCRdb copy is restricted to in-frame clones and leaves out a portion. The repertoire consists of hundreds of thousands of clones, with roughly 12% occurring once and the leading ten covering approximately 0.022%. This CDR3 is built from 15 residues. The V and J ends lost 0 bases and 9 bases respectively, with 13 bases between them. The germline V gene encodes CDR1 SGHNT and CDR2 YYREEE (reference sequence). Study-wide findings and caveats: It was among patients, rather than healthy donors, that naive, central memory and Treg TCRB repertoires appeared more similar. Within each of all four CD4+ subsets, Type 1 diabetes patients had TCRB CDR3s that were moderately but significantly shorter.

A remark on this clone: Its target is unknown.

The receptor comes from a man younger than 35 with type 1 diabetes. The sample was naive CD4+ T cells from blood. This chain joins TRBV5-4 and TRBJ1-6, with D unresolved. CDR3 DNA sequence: TGTGCCAGCAGCTTGGCAGCCGGGAGCAGTTCACCCCTCCACTTT. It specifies CASSLAAGSSSPLHF.